This T cell receptor (beta chain) was documented in a study of PD-1 blockade in mismatch repair-deficient tumors. Repertoires were generated with immunoSEQ multiplex PCR, while TCRdb's copy carries only in-frame clones and drops some. This table has some 120,000 clones, over 60% appearing once. CDR3 size: 14 residues. From germline, CDR1 is SGHNT and CDR2 YENEEA. The V gene lost 5 bases and the J gene lost 5 bases, with 15 bases spanning the gap. This receptor was identified in an adult with mismatch repair-deficient cancer. This sequence joins TRBV11-3 and TRBJ1-1; TRBD1 might be the D (5 bases). The sample in question was peripheral blood, obtained 60 weeks after starting pembrolizumab. CDR3 in amino acids: CASSRRGGITEAFF. The DNA for the CDR3 is TGTGCCAGCAGCCGGCGGGGCGGGATAACTGAAGCTTTCTTT.